Below are 20 T cell receptor beta chains sequenced from a single sample in a study of shared T cell receptors in the human thymus. Using immunoSEQ multiplex PCR, the repertoire was profiled, and TCRdb retains in-frame clones only, with some absent. The sample has just under 550,000 clones; around three quarters are singletons. These data were likewise used in another study, on human thymus T cells.

Sample: thymocytes. Every receptor here comes from a boy under two years old with a congenital heart defect.

The chain combines TRBV30 with TRBJ2-3; 7 bases are shared with TRBD2. The V segment lost 0 bases and the J segment 5 bases; nucleotides outside the gene matches: 14. The CDR3 length is 17 residues. Per germline, CDR1 GTSNPN and CDR2 SVGIG (reference sequence). The DNA of the CDR3 is TGTGCCTGGAGTGTACTCTTAGGGCGGGAGTGGATAGATACGCAGTATTTT. Protein product: CAWSVLLGREWIDTQYF.

V is TRBV25-1 and J is TRBJ1-1; no firm D call. The V end lost 4 bases, the J end lost 2 bases, and 5 bases lay between the germline ends. Germline lookup yields CDR1 MGHDK and CDR2 SYGVNS. The CDR3 length is 12 residues. The CDR3 coding sequence is TGTGCCAGCAGTGTTTCAAACACTGAAGCTTTCTTT. This translates into CASSVSNTEAFF. Variable domain in full (rest from reference TRBV25-1 and TRBJ1-1): EADIYQTPRYLVIGTGKKITLECSQTMGHDKMYWYQQDPGMELHLIHYSYGVNSTEKGDLSSESTVSRIRTEHFPLTLESARPSHTSQYLCASSVSNTEAFFGQGTRLTVV.

The chain joins TRBV7-8 to TRBJ2-1; 9 bases match TRBD2. Germline V lookup: CDR1 SGHVS, CDR2 FQNEAQ. V shed 6 bases and J 5 bases; nucleotides not matched to a gene: 8. The CDR3 has 15 amino acids. The CDR3 DNA is TGTGCCAGCAGGCCGACTAGCGGCCTAAACAATGAGCAGTTCTTC. It yields the protein CASRPTSGLNNEQFF. Full variable domain (rest looked up from reference TRBV7-8 and TRBJ2-1): GAGVSQSPRYKVAKRGQDVALRCDPISGHVSLFWYQQALGQGPEFLTYFQNEAQLDKSGLPSDRFFAERPEGSVSTLKIQRTQQEDSAVYLCASRPTSGLNNEQFFGPGTRLTVL.

V and J are TRBV30 and TRBJ2-1; D may be TRBD2 (6 bases). V was cut by 4 bases and J by 5 bases, with 15 bases left in between. The CDR3 extends over 14 amino acids. CDR1 is GTSNPN, CDR2 SVGIG, per germline (reference sequence). The CDR3 reads CAWIYRGVHNEQFF. CDR3 DNA sequence: TGTGCCTGGATTTATCGCGGGGTTCACAATGAGCAGTTCTTC. Complete variable domain (other parts from reference TRBV30 and TRBJ2-1): SQTIHQWPATLVQPVGSPLSLECTVEGTSNPNLYWYRQAAGRGLQLLFYSVGIGQISSEVPQNLSASRPQDRQFILSSKKLLLSDSGFYLCAWIYRGVHNEQFFGPGTRLTVL.

The gene calls are TRBV28 and TRBJ2-7; D might be TRBD1 (6 bases). Per the germline V gene, CDR1 is MDHEN and CDR2 is SYDVKM. V lost 4 bases to trimming and J lost 3 bases, with 10 bases between them. The CDR3 length is 13 residues. The CDR3 reads CASSWQGHYEQYF. The DNA for the CDR3 is TGTGCCAGCAGTTGGCAGGGGCACTACGAGCAGTACTTC. Full variable domain (outside the CDR3, taken from reference TRBV28 and TRBJ2-7): DVKVTQSSRYLVKRTGEKVFLECVQDMDHENMFWYRQDPGLGLRLIYFSYDVKMKEKGDIPEGYSVSREKKERFSLILESASTNQTSMYLCASSWQGHYEQYFGPGTRLTVT.

The chain recombines TRBV4-2 with TRBJ1-2, with TRBD1 matching over 9 bases. Germline CDR1 LGHNA, CDR2 YNFKEQ. V lost 0 bases to trimming and J lost 5 bases; unmatched junction nucleotides: 13. The CDR3 sequence is 18 residues long. CDR3 DNA: TGTGCCAGCAGCCAAGATGGGGACAGGGAAATGGGGCCGTATGGCTACACCTTC. Amino acids: CASSQDGDREMGPYGYTF.

The chain uses TRBV19 and TRBJ2-7; D call uncertain. This CDR3 has 16 residues. V shed 0 bases and J shed 4 bases, with 16 bases lying between them. Germline lookup yields CDR1 LNHDA and CDR2 SQIVND (reference sequence). The CDR3 region is CASSIDKKPTLYEQYF. The CDR3, as DNA: TGTGCCAGTAGTATAGATAAGAAGCCGACACTTTACGAGCAGTACTTC. Looking up the rest from reference TRBV19 and TRBJ2-7 gives the full variable domain: DGGITQSPKYLFRKEGQNVTLSCEQNLNHDAMYWYRQDPGQGLRLIYYSQIVNDFQKGDIAEGYSVSREKKESFPLTVTSAQKNPTAFYLCASSIDKKPTLYEQYFGPGTRLTVT.

Only a few counts were recorded for this clone. In nucleotides, the CDR3 is TGTGCCATCAGTGAGTCTCAGGGTCATTTCGGCGAGCAGTACTTC. Its protein product is CAISESQGHFGEQYF. The chain uses TRBV10-3 and TRBJ2-7; D is perhaps TRBD1 (5 bases). There are 15 residues in the CDR3. The germline CDR1 and CDR2 sequences are ENHRY and SYGVKD. V lost 0 bases and J lost 6, with 15 bases in between.

The chain employs TRBV4-3 and TRBJ2-1, with 10 bases that match TRBD2. With 1 base clipped from V and 7 bases from J, the junction kept 7 bases outside the gene matches. This CDR3 is built from 16 residues. The germline gives CDR1 LGHNA, CDR2 YSLEER. The DNA for the CDR3 is TGCGCCAGCAGCCAAGCCTCATGGACTAGCGGAAATGAGCAGTTCTTC. It yields the protein CASSQASWTSGNEQFF.

The V call is TRBV15, the J call TRBJ1-5; D is perhaps TRBD1 (5 bases). This CDR3 spans 13 amino acids. Looked up from germline, CDR1 is LNHNV and CDR2 is YYDKDF (reference sequence). V shed 1 base and J shed 8 bases, with 9 bases lying between them. CDR3 sequence (DNA): TGTGCCACCAGCAGAGGGGGCAGGAAGCCCCAGCATTTT. Encoded protein: CATSRGGRKPQHF.

This clone has a single count. The CDR3 loop is CASSNGRGTDTQYF. The CDR3 bases are TGTGCCAGCAGCAACGGGAGGGGCACAGATACGCAGTATTTT. The rearrangement links TRBV9 to TRBJ2-3; TRBD2 matches 8 bases. The trim removed 4 bases at V and 1 base at J, leaving 2 bases unmatched. CDR1 SGDLS and CDR2 YYNGEE come from the germline V gene. CDR3 size: 14 residues.

V gene TRBV5-3 combines with J gene TRBJ2-1; possible D gene TRBD1, 6 bases. TRBV5-3 is an ORF for which the function is uncertain. Trimming shortened V by 4 bases and J by 3 bases, and 20 bases separated the two germline ends. The CDR3 is 17 amino acids. The CDR3 region is CARSRNVQGPHYNEQFF. In nucleotides, the CDR3 is TGTGCCAGAAGCAGGAACGTCCAGGGGCCCCACTACAATGAGCAGTTCTTC.

The CDR3 coding sequence is TGCGCCAGCAGCCAAGAGTTAGGATTACAGGGTCAAGAGACCCAGTACTTC. Translating it yields CASSQELGLQGQETQYF. The J gene is TRBJ2-5, the V gene TRBV4-1, with D perhaps matching TRBD1 (6 bases). The V gene's germline CDR1 is MGHRA and CDR2 YSYEKL. The V gene lost 0 bases and the J gene lost 2 bases, with 16 bases spanning the gap. There are 17 residues in the CDR3.

The CDR3 here is CASSQESVSYEQYF. The CDR3 DNA reads as TGCGCCAGCAGCCAAGAATCAGTCTCCTACGAGCAGTACTTC. The V and J genes are TRBV4-3 and TRBJ2-7; no clear D gene. The germline CDR1 and CDR2 sequences are LGHNA and YSLEER. The CDR3 is made up of 14 amino acids. V was trimmed by 0 bases and J by 0 bases, leaving 6 bases between them.

This clone is a singleton in its sample. The rearrangement links TRBV18 to TRBJ1-1; D is possibly TRBD1 (5 bases). The CDR3 has 15 residues. Germline CDR1 and CDR2: KGHSH and LQKENI. V lost 2 bases and J lost 5, with 15 bases in between. CDR3: CASSPDTGKVTEAFF. For the CDR3, the DNA is TGTGCCAGCTCACCAGATACAGGAAAGGTAACTGAAGCTTTCTTT. Full variable domain (outside the CDR3, taken from reference TRBV18 and TRBJ1-1): NAGVMQNPRHLVRRRGQEARLRCSPMKGHSHVYWYRQLPEEGLKFMVYLQKENIIDESGMPKERFSAEFPKEGPSILRIQQVVRGDSAAYFCASSPDTGKVTEAFFGQGTRLTVV.

This clone was counted only a few times. The rearrangement uses TRBV4-3 and TRBJ2-4, with D perhaps TRBD2 (6 bases). This CDR3 has 17 residues. The germline V gene has CDR1 LGHNA and CDR2 YSLEER. The V end lost 2 bases, the J end lost 0 bases, and 14 bases lay between the germline ends. CDR3 residues: CASSQQRDFLAKNIQYF. The CDR3 region has the DNA TGCGCCAGCAGCCAACAAAGGGACTTCCTAGCCAAAAACATTCAGTACTTC.

The genes are TRBV5-6 and TRBJ2-7; perhaps TRBD2 as D (6 bases). CDR3 length: 13 residues. V shed 1 base and J shed 5 bases, with 10 bases lying between them. Germline CDR1 SGHDT, CDR2 YYEEEE. In DNA form, the CDR3 reads TGTGCCAGCAGCTTGCGTAGCGGCCACGAGCAGTACTTC. Translated, it gives CASSLRSGHEQYF.

The V gene is TRBV30, the J gene TRBJ2-3, with 8 bases matching TRBD1. The V gene end was trimmed by 5 bases and the J gene end by 2 bases; junction bases not matched to a gene: 9. Germline loops: CDR1 GTSNPN, CDR2 SVGIG (reference sequence). The CDR3 is 15 amino acids. The CDR3 protein is CAWRRGRGYTDTQYF. The CDR3 DNA reads as TGTGCCTGGCGCAGGGGGCGGGGATACACAGATACGCAGTATTTT. Together with reference TRBV30 and TRBJ2-3, the CDR3 gives the full variable domain: SQTIHQWPATLVQPVGSPLSLECTVEGTSNPNLYWYRQAAGRGLQLLFYSVGIGQISSEVPQNLSASRPQDRQFILSSKKLLLSDSGFYLCAWRRGRGYTDTQYFGPGTRLTVL.

V usage is TRBV7-9 and J usage is TRBJ2-3, with 8 nucleotides matching TRBD2. V shed 7 bases, J shed 2 bases, and the junction held 5 bases outside the gene matches. CDR1 and CDR2 from the germline V gene are SEHNR and FQNEAQ (reference sequence). The length of the CDR3 is 14 residues. For the CDR3, the DNA is TGTGCCAGCACACGCGGGGGGACCACAGATACGCAGTATTTT. Translated, it gives CASTRGGTTDTQYF.

There are a few counts of this clone. The chain uses TRBV12-5 and TRBJ1-2, with unresolved D. Germline CDR1 reads LGHNT; CDR2 reads FRNRAP. This CDR3 has 18 residues. V lost 0 bases to trimming and J lost 6 bases, with 23 bases between them. DNA of the CDR3: TGTGCTAGTGGTTTGGTAAGGAGGGCGGGTATCGCGGAAGATGGCTACACCTTC. It encodes CASGLVRRAGIAEDGYTF.